This T cell receptor beta chain was identified during a study of cytomegalovirus exposure and HLA in healthy donors. About the study: Researchers found that roughly 81% of almost 400 genotyped donors fell within the Caucasian-associated ancestry cluster.

This clone was observed a handful of times. Its antigen is unidentified. Looked up from germline, CDR1 is SGHVS and CDR2 is FNYEAQ. The CDR3 totals 16 residues. The J segment lost 3 bases and the V segment lost 5 bases, leaving 10 bases of the junction unmatched. General study findings and limits: The study put 150 to 200 TCR beta chains on its list as cytomegalovirus-associated.

Use of 60 Vbeta and 13 Jbeta primers characterized the PCR. Authors' processing steps: Roughly 11 million of the roughly 80 million unique TCR beta chains counted in a later analysis were shared. This table comes from immunoSEQ multiplex PCR, and its TCRdb copy is limited to in-frame clones, with some not included. The V and J calls and clone size are taken from that table; D and trimming were inferred from the DNA. The sample has under 200,000 clones; 82% are singletons. Sequenced material: PBMCs. The sequence was obtained from a girl aged 5-17 years in good health and CMV-seropositive. V gene TRBV7-6 combines with J gene TRBJ2-1; 7 nucleotides match TRBD2. In nucleotides, the CDR3 is TGTGCCAGCAGCCCTCGTCTGAGCGGGGTCTACAATGAGCAGTTCTTC. Its protein is CASSPRLSGVYNEQFF.